The 19 T cell receptor beta chains given below trace back to one sample, sequenced in a study of cytomegalovirus exposure and HLA in healthy donors. It was with 60 Vbeta and 13 Jbeta primers that the PCR ran. The protocol was immunoSEQ multiplex PCR, while the TCRdb copy is restricted to in-frame clones and leaves out a portion. The sample shows more than 80,000 clones, about 75% of them seen only once. Sequenced: PBMCs. The origin of the receptors is a man in his forties in good health and CMV-seronegative.

The rearrangement uses TRBV14 and TRBJ1-5; 7 nucleotides align to TRBD1. This CDR3 spans 13 amino acids. The V gene's germline CDR1 is SGHDN and CDR2 FVKESK. Trimming took 1 base from V and 13 from J; bases not matched to a gene: 7. The CDR3 DNA follows: TGTGCCAGCAGCCAAGGGACAGGACGTATTCAGCATTTT. It yields the protein CASSQGTGRIQHF.

The V and J genes are TRBV2 and TRBJ1-5, with D unclear. The ends were cut back, 4 bases at V and 0 bases at J, with 16 bases in the middle. The CDR3 covers 17 residues. The germline V gene has CDR1 SNHLY and CDR2 FYNNEI. CDR3 region: CASSAAGRDYSNQPQHF. The CDR3 DNA follows: TGTGCCAGCAGTGCCGCTGGCAGAGACTATAGCAATCAGCCCCAGCATTTT.

The sample holds one count of this clone. This chain connects TRBV7-2 to TRBJ1-2; 8 bases are shared with TRBD1. There are 15 residues in the CDR3. Unmatched junction bases numbered 8, after V lost 4 bases and J lost 4 bases. Germline CDR1 is SGHTA and CDR2 is FQGNSA. The CDR3 loop is CASSSYSGGPYGYTF. CDR3 in DNA: TGTGCCAGCAGCTCCTACTCAGGGGGCCCCTATGGCTACACCTTC.

This chain connects TRBV25-1 to TRBJ1-1; D remains unclear. From germline, CDR1 is MGHDK and CDR2 SYGVNS. The CDR3 spans 16 residues. The V end lost 3 bases, the J end lost 3 bases, and 17 bases lay between the germline ends. In DNA, the CDR3 is TGTGCCAGCAGTGACCCCGGGCCCGGGGATTACACTGAAGCTTTCTTT. This gives the protein CASSDPGPGDYTEAFF.

The CDR3 here is CASSLAVYTYEQYF. As DNA, the CDR3 is TGTGCCAGCAGCTTAGCGGTCTATACCTACGAGCAGTACTTC. The chain has TRBV7-2 and TRBJ2-7; D gene uncertain. The germline gives CDR1 SGHTA, CDR2 FQGNSA. With 0 bases removed from V and 2 bases from J, the gap between germline ends came to 8 bases. This CDR3 has 14 residues.

The chain has TRBV19 and TRBJ2-1; D is unresolved. The CDR3 length is 14 residues. Germline V gene lookup returns CDR1 LNHDA and CDR2 SQIVND (reference sequence). V was clipped by 6 bases and J by 4 bases, with 13 bases between them. In nucleotides, the CDR3 is TGTGCCAGTAGCCCCTCCCAAGCATACAATGAGCAGTTCTTC. This encodes CASSPSQAYNEQFF.

Only one count was recorded for this clone. The chain couples TRBV7-9 to TRBJ2-7; D is perhaps TRBD1 (7 bases). Trimming took off 6 bases at V and 4 bases at J, with 16 bases between the two ends. CDR3 length: 14 residues. The germline V gene has CDR1 SEHNR and CDR2 FQNEAQ (reference sequence). Here the CDR3 DNA reads TGTGCCAGCAGGGCGGGACAGACCCCATACGAGCAGTACTTC. Its protein is CASRAGQTPYEQYF.

Details on this clone: In the same sample, other DNA sequences code for this CDR3. The gene calls are TRBV29-1 and TRBJ2-5; D is perhaps TRBD1 (6 bases). Per the germline V gene, CDR1 is SQVTM and CDR2 is ANQGSEA. V lost 3 bases and J lost 5, with 7 bases in between. The CDR3 consists of 11 residues. CDR3 protein: CSVERGETQYF. The CDR3 DNA is TGCAGCGTTGAGAGGGGGGAGACCCAGTACTTC.

The V gene is TRBV6-1, the J gene TRBJ1-4; no clear D. V lost 6 bases and J 2 bases, leaving 10 bases between the germline ends. The CDR3 spans 14 residues. CDR1 MNHNS and CDR2 SASEGT come from the germline V gene. The CDR3 DNA reads as TGTGCCAGCAGCGAGGCAGCCACTAATGAAAAACTGTTTTTT. The encoded protein is CASSEAATNEKLFF.

For the CDR3, the DNA is TGTGCCTGGAGTGTACTGGTGGAAAGCGACACTGAAGCTTTCTTT. The encoded protein is CAWSVLVESDTEAFF. This chain joins TRBV30 and TRBJ1-1; no definite D call. V lost 0 bases, J lost 3 bases, and 14 bases lay in between. CDR3 length equals 15 residues. Germline values: CDR1 GTSNPN, CDR2 SVGIG (reference sequence).

This clone has a handful of counts. CDR3 nucleotides: TGTGCCAGTAGAACGGGACAAACGAACACTGAAGCTTTCTTT. As protein: CASRTGQTNTEAFF. The chain uses TRBV19 and TRBJ1-1; D possibly corresponds to TRBD1 (6 bases). This CDR3 comprises 14 residues. V was cut by 6 bases and J by 1 base, with 12 bases left in between. The germline V gene encodes CDR1 LNHDA and CDR2 SQIVND (reference sequence).

The V and J genes are TRBV5-4 and TRBJ2-5; D is undetermined. Germline CDR1 SGHNT, CDR2 YYREEE (reference sequence). The CDR3 totals 13 residues. V was shortened by 1 base and J by 3 bases, with 7 bases between the two germline ends. This CDR3 is CASSLIPKETQYF. The CDR3 nucleotides are TGTGCCAGCAGCTTGATCCCAAAAGAGACCCAGTACTTC.

The chain joins TRBV10-3 to TRBJ2-1; 13 bases fit TRBD2. The length of the CDR3 is 15 residues. Per the germline V gene, CDR1 is ENHRY and CDR2 is SYGVKD. The V and J ends lost 5 bases and 7 bases, in that order; junction bases with no gene match: 5. The CDR3 region has the DNA TGTGCCATCAGTACTAGCGGGGGGGCTCGGAATGAGCAGTTCTTC. Encoded protein: CAISTSGGARNEQFF.

This chain connects TRBV15 to TRBJ2-3, with TRBD2 matching 13 bases. This CDR3 spans 18 amino acids. The junction had 7 bases not matched to a gene; V was cut back by 1 base and J by 3 bases. CDR1 is LNHNV, CDR2 YYDKDF, per germline (reference sequence). CDR3 DNA sequence: TGTGCCACCAGCAGAGGGACTAGCGGGGGTCCAGAGACAGATACGCAGTATTTT. Encoded protein: CATSRGTSGGPETDTQYF.

This clone ranks as medium-sized. The same CDR3 arises from other DNA sequences in this sample as well. The V and J genes are TRBV7-9 and TRBJ1-5; 7 bases match TRBD1. CDR3 length equals 15 residues. The ends lost 5 bases at V and 0 bases at J; junction bases unmatched: 4. Per germline, CDR1 SEHNR and CDR2 FQNEAQ (reference sequence). The CDR3 region has the DNA TGTGCCAGCAGCCTAGGGGGCTATAGCAATCAGCCCCAGCATTTT. It codes for CASSLGGYSNQPQHF.

The table lists this clone with a few counts. This sequence joins TRBV6-5 and TRBJ2-7; D may be TRBD1 (6 bases). Germline CDR1 reads MNHEY; CDR2 reads SVGAGI. The CDR3 covers 16 residues. V lost 0 bases and J 0 bases, leaving 12 bases between the germline ends. The CDR3 DNA reads as TGTGCCAGCAGTTACTCTACCGGGACACACTCCTACGAGCAGTACTTC. Its translation: CASSYSTGTHSYEQYF.

V and J are TRBV5-6 and TRBJ2-7, with TRBD2 matching over 14 bases. This CDR3 has 17 amino acids. V dropped 4 bases and J dropped 1; count of bases not matched to a gene: 7. Germline CDR1 and CDR2: SGHDT and YYEEEE. The CDR3 region is CASSGGLAGVLSYEQYF. DNA of the CDR3: TGTGCCAGCAGCGGGGGACTAGCGGGGGTTCTATCCTACGAGCAGTACTTC. Full variable domain (outside the CDR3, taken from reference TRBV5-6 and TRBJ2-7): DAGVTQSPTHLIKTRGQQVTLRCSPKSGHDTVSWYQQALGQGPQFIFQYYEEEERQRGNFPDRFSGHQFPNYSSELNVNALLLGDSALYLCASSGGLAGVLSYEQYFGPGTRLTVT.

This clone was counted a single time. This CDR3 is CASSLGGTSEAFF. CDR3 DNA sequence: TGTGCCAGCAGCTTAGGCGGGACTTCTGAAGCTTTCTTT. The chain has TRBV11-2 and TRBJ1-1; a weak D match, TRBD1 (5 bases). The CDR3 is 13 residues long. Trimming removed 1 base at V and 6 bases at J, with 9 bases between. The germline V gene has CDR1 SGHAT and CDR2 FQNNGV.

This chain links TRBV7-2 with TRBJ2-7; maybe TRBD2 (6 bases). Looked up from germline, CDR1 is SGHTA and CDR2 is FQGNSA. The CDR3 extends over 16 amino acids. V was clipped by 1 base and J by 5 bases, with 18 bases between them. CDR3 DNA sequence: TGTGCCAGCAGCTTAGGCCGGGACTCCCTTTCCGACGAGCAGTACTTC. This translates into CASSLGRDSLSDEQYF.